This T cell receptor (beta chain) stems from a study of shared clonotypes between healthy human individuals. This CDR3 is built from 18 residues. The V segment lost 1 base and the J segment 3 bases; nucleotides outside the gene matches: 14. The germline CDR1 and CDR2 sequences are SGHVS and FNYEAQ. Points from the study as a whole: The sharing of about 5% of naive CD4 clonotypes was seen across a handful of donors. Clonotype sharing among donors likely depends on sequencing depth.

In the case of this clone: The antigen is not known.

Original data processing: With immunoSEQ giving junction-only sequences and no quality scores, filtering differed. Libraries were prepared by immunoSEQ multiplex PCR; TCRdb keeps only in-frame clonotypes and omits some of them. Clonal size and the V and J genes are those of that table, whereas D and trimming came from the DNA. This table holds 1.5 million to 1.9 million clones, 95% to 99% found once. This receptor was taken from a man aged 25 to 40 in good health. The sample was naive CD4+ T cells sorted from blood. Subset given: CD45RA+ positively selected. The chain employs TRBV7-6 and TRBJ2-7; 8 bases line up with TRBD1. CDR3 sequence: CASSLVGTGGSNNYEQYF. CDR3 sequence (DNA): TGTGCCAGCAGCTTAGTAGGGACAGGCGGATCAAATAACTACGAGCAGTACTTC.